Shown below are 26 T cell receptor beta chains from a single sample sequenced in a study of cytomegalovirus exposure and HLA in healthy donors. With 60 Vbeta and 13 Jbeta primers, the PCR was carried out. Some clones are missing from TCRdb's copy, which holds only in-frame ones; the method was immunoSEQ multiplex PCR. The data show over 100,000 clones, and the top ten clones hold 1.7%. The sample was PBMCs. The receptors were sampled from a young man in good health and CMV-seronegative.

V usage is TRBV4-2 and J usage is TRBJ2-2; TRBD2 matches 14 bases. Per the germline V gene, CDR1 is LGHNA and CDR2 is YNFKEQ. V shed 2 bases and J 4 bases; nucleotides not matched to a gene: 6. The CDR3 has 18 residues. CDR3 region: CASSQRLAGGQGTGELFF. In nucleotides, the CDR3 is TGTGCCAGCAGCCAAAGACTAGCGGGAGGGCAGGGCACCGGGGAGCTGTTTTTT.

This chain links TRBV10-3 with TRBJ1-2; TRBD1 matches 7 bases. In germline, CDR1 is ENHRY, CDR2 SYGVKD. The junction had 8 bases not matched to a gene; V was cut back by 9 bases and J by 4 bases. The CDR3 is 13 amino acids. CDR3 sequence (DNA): TGTGCCATTGACAGGGAAGGAGTCTATGGCTACACCTTC. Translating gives CAIDREGVYGYTF.

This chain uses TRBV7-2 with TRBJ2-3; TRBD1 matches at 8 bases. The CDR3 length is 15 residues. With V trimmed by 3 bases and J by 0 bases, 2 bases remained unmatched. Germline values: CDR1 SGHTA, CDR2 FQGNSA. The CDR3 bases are TGTGCCAGCAGCTTGACAGGGGCTAGCACAGATACGCAGTATTTT. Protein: CASSLTGASTDTQYF.

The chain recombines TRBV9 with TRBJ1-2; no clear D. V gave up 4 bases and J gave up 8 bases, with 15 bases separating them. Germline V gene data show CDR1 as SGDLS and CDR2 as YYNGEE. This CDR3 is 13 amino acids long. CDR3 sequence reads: CASSRSGILGYTF. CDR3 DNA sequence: TGTGCCAGCAGCCGCTCAGGCATCCTAGGCTACACCTTC.

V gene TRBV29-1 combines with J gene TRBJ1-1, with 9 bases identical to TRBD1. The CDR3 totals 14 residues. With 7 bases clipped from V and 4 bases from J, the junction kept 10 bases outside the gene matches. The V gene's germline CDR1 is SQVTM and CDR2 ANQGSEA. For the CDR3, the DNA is TGCAGCGAAAAGGGTTTACAGGGGGCCACTGAAGCTTTCTTT. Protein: CSEKGLQGATEAFF.

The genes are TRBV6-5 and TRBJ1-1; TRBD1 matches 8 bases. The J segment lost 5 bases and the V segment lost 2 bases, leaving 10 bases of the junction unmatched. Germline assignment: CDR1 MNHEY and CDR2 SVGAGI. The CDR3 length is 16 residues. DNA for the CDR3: TGTGCCAGCAGTTACCTGGCACCTCAGGGGGCAACTGAAGCTTTCTTT. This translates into CASSYLAPQGATEAFF.

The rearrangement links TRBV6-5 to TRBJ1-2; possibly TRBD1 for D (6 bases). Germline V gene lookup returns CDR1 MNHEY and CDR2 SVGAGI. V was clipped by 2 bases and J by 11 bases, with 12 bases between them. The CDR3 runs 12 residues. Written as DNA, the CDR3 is TGTGCCAGCAGTTACGCTGACAGGAGATACACCTTC. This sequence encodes CASSYADRRYTF.

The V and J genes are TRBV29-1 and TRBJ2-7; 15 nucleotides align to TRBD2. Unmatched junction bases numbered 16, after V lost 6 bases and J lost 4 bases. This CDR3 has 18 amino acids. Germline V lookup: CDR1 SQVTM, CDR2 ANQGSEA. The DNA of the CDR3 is TGCAGCGTGGGTGGGGGACCGGGACTAGCGGGAGGTGGATACGAGCAGTACTTC. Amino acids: CSVGGGPGLAGGGYEQYF.

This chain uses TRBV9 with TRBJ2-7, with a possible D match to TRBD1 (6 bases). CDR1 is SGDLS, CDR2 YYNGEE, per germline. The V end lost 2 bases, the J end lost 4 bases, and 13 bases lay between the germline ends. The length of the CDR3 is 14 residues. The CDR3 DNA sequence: TGTGCCAGCAGCGTGGCGACAGGATGGTACGAGCAGTACTTC. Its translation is CASSVATGWYEQYF.

The CDR3 DNA reads TGTGCTAGTGGCCTTTCTGGGGCCAACGTCCTGACTTTC. This sequence encodes CASGLSGANVLTF. The V gene is TRBV12-5, the J gene TRBJ2-6, with no clear D. The CDR3 has 13 amino acids. Germline V lookup: CDR1 LGHNT, CDR2 FRNRAP. V lost 6 bases, J lost 1 base, and 4 bases lay in between.

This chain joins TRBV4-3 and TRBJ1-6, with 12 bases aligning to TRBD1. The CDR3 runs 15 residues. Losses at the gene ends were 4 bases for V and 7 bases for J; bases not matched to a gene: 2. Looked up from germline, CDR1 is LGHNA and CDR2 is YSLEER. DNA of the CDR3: TGCGCCAGCAGCCGAGGGACAGGGGGCAATTCACCCCTCCACTTT. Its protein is CASSRGTGGNSPLHF.

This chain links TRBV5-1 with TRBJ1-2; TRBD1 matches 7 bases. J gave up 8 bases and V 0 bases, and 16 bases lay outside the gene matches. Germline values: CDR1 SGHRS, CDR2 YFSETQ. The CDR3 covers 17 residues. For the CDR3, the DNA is TGCGCCAGCAGCTTGGGATTCCACAGGGGCATCACGCAAGGCTACACCTTC. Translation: CASSLGFHRGITQGYTF.

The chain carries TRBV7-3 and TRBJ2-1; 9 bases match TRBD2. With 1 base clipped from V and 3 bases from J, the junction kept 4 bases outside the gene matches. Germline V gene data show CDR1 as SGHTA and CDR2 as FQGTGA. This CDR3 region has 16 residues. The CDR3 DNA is TGTGCCAGCAGCTTAAATAGCGGGGGCTTCTACAATGAGCAGTTCTTC. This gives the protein CASSLNSGGFYNEQFF.

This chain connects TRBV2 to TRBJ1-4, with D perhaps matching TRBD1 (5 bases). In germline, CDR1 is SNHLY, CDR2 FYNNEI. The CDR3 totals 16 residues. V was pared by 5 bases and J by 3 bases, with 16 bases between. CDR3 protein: CASSTYYRSSNEKLFF. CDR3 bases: TGTGCCAGCAGTACCTACTACAGGAGCTCTAATGAAAAACTGTTTTTT. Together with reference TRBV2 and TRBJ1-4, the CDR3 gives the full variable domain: EPEVTQTPSHQVTQMGQEVILRCVPISNHLYFYWYRQILGQKVEFLVSFYNNEISEKSEIFDDQFSVERPDGSNFTLKIRSTKLEDSAMYFCASSTYYRSSNEKLFFGSGTQLSVL.

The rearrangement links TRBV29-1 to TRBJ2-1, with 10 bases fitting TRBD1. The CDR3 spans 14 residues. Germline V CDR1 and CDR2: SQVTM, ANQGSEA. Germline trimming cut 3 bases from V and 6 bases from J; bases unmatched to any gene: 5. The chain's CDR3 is CSVDLGTGVNEQFF. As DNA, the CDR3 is TGCAGCGTTGACTTGGGGACAGGGGTCAATGAGCAGTTCTTC.

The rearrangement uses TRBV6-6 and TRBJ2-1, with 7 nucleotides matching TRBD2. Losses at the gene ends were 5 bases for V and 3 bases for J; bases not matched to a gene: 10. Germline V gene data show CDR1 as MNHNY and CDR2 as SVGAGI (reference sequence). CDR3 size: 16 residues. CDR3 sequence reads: CASSGAFGDYYNEQFF. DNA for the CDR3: TGTGCCAGCAGTGGCGCCTTCGGGGACTACTACAATGAGCAGTTCTTC.

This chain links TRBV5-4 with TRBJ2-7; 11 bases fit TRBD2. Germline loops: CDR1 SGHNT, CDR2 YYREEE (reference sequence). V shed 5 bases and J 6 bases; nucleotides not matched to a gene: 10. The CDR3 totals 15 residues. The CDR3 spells CASSSLAGALSEQYF. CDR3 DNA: TGTGCCAGCAGTTCACTAGCGGGAGCGTTATCCGAGCAGTACTTC.

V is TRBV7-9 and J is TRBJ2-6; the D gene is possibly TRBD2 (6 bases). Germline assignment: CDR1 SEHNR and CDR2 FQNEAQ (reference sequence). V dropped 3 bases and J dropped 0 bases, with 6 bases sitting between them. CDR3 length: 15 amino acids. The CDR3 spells CASSFGSSGANVLTF. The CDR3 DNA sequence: TGTGCCAGCAGCTTCGGGAGCTCTGGGGCCAACGTCCTGACTTTC.

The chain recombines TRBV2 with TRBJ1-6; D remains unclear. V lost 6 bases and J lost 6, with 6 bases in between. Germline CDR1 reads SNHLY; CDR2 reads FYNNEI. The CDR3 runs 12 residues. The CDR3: CASSPSNSPLHF. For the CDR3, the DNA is TGTGCCAGCAGCCCGAGTAATTCACCCCTCCACTTT.

The chain's CDR3 is CASSPGVPQHF. The CDR3 region has the DNA TGTGCCAGCAGTCCAGGGGTGCCCCAGCATTTT. V is TRBV5-8 and J is TRBJ1-5, with TRBD1 as a possible D gene (6 bases). The CDR3 covers 11 residues. V lost 5 bases and J lost 9, with 9 bases in between. Germline CDR1 SGHTS, CDR2 YDEGEE.

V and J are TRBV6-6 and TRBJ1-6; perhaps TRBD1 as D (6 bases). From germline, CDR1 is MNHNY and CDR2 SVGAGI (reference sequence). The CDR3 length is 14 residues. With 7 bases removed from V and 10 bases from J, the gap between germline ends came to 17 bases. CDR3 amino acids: CASKTGLRRSPLHF. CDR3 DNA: TGTGCCAGCAAAACAGGGTTAAGGAGGTCACCCCTCCACTTT.

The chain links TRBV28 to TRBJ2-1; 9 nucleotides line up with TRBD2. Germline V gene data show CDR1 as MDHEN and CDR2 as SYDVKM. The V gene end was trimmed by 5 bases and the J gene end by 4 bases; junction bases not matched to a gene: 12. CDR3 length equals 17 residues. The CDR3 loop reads CASSKGGAGGEYNEQFF. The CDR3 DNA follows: TGTGCCAGCAGTAAGGGGGGTGCGGGAGGGGAATACAATGAGCAGTTCTTC.

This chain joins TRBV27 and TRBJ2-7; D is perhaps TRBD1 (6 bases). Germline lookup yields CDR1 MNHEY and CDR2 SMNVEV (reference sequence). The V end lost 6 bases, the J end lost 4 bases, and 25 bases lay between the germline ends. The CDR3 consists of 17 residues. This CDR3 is CASSRTQAGSGDYEQYF. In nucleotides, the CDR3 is TGTGCCAGCAGCCGAACCCAGGCAGGTTCAGGGGATTACGAGCAGTACTTC.

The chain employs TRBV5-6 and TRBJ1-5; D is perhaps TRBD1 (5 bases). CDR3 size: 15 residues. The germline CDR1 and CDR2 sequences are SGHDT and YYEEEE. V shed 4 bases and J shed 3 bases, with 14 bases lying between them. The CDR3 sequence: CASSRSARDNQPQHF. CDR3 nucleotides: TGTGCCAGCAGCCGCTCCGCCAGGGACAATCAGCCCCAGCATTTT.

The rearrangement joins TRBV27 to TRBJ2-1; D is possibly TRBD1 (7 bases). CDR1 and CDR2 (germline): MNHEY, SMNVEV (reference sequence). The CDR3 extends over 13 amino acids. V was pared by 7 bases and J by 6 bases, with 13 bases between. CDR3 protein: CASMRQGGNEQFF. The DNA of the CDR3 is TGTGCCAGCATGAGACAGGGAGGCAATGAGCAGTTCTTC.

CDR3 protein: CASSAGHSGNTIYF. The CDR3 nucleotides read TGTGCCAGCAGTGCGGGACATTCTGGAAACACCATATATTTT. The rearrangement joins TRBV25-1 to TRBJ1-3, with D maybe TRBD1 (6 bases). The V end lost 4 bases, the J end lost 1 base, and 8 bases lay between the germline ends. This CDR3 is 14 amino acids long. Germline loops: CDR1 MGHDK, CDR2 SYGVNS.